Below are 22 T cell receptor beta chains sequenced from a single sample in a study of blood T cells in healthy people across ages. Primed by a sample-barcoded 5' primer and a J-beta primer mix, a second PCR proceeded for roughly 7 to 12 cycles. TCRdb reprocessed the 5' RACE reads via MiXCR and lists one record per CDR3 protein. The sample includes over 1,200,000 distinct CDR3 sequences, approximately 63% of them seen just once. Sample: blood. All receptors come from a man younger than 35 in good health.

The chain uses TRBV4-1 and TRBJ2-3, with 10 nucleotides matching TRBD1. The CDR3 loop spans 18 amino acids. V lost 0 bases, J lost 6 bases, and 12 bases stayed unmatched. CDR1 is MGHRA and CDR2 is YSYEKL in the germline V gene. In nucleotides, the CDR3 is TGCGCCAGCAGCCAAGATGGGCCGGGACAGGGGATCTGGGATACGCAGTATTTT. This sequence encodes CASSQDGPGQGIWDTQYF.

The rearrangement links TRBV6-2 or TRBV6-3 to TRBJ1-2, with D tentatively TRBD1 (5 bases). With 6 bases removed from V and 0 bases from J, the gap between germline ends came to 20 bases. From germline, CDR1 is MNHEY and CDR2 SVGEGT. This CDR3 has 17 residues. CDR3 DNA sequence: TGTGCCAGCAGGAACCGGGACGACGGACTCCCTAACTATGGCTACACCTTC. Translated, it gives CASRNRDDGLPNYGYTF.

Here the CDR3 DNA reads TGCAGCGTCTTTCCCGCCGGGGGGACTGGGGCCAACGTCCTGACTTTC. It is translated as CSVFPAGGTGANVLTF. The genes are TRBV29-1 and TRBJ2-6; 7 nucleotides match TRBD2. The CDR3 spans 16 residues. The germline gives CDR1 SQVTM, CDR2 ANQGSEA. Trimming at V came to 6 bases and at J to 2 bases, leaving 10 bases not matched to a gene.

This clonotype has just one count. This rearrangement joins TRBV4-1 to TRBJ2-5; 8 positions agree with TRBD2. V lost 3 bases, J lost 5 bases, and 11 bases stayed unmatched. The CDR3 spans 16 residues. Germline assignment: CDR1 MGHRA and CDR2 YSYEKL. CDR3 residues: CASSQIHSGTDETQYF. CDR3 bases: TGCGCCAGCAGCCAGATCCATAGCGGGACTGACGAGACCCAGTACTTC.

The chain is built from TRBV4-2 and TRBJ2-5, with D perhaps given as TRBD1 or TRBD2 (5 bases each). TRBJ2-7 matches the DNA end more closely, so the J call is doubtful. CDR3 length equals 14 residues. Germline assignment: CDR1 LGHNA and CDR2 YNFKEQ. The CDR3 region has the DNA TGTGCCAGCAGCCTCCGCAGCTGGGGGTACGAGCAGTACTTC. The encoded protein is CASSLRSWGYEQYF.

The CDR3 is CASSPQDRRNEQFF. DNA for the CDR3: TGTGCCAGCAGCCCCCAAGACAGGAGGAATGAGCAGTTCTTC. The V and J genes are TRBV3-1 and TRBJ2-1; D may be TRBD1 (6 bases). V gave up 4 bases and J gave up 7 bases, with 14 bases separating them. Germline V gene sequence: CDR1 LGHDT, CDR2 YNNKEL (reference sequence). The CDR3 contains 14 residues.

The chain recombines TRBV3-1 with TRBJ1-2, with D unresolved. Trimming removed 1 base from V and 7 bases from J, with 13 bases in between. Germline V gene data show CDR1 as LGHDT and CDR2 as YNNKEL (reference sequence). The CDR3 extends over 14 amino acids. The CDR3 bases are TGTGCCAGCAGCCAAGTAGAAGGGTATGGTGGCTACACCTTC. Translation: CASSQVEGYGGYTF.

This chain links TRBV4-1 with TRBJ2-3; D is unclear. Trimming left V 4 bases short and J 2 bases short, with 13 bases between. The V gene's germline CDR1 is MGHRA and CDR2 YSYEKL. The CDR3 has 15 residues. CDR3 nucleotides: TGCGCCAGCAGCCCCGGCAGGACCCTCACAGATACGCAGTATTTT. The encoded protein is CASSPGRTLTDTQYF.

This clonotype occurred a few times. The rearrangement uses TRBV29-1 and TRBJ2-5; D is uncertain. The CDR3 runs to 14 residues. Germline lookup yields CDR1 SQVTM and CDR2 ANQGSEA. V was trimmed by 5 bases and J by 1 base, leaving 14 bases between them. The CDR3 loop is CSVTGRAFQETQYF. The CDR3 DNA reads as TGCAGCGTTACTGGCAGAGCCTTCCAAGAGACCCAGTACTTC. Based on the CDR3 plus reference TRBV29-1 and TRBJ2-5, the full variable domain is SAVISQKPSRDICQRGTSLTIQCQVDSQVTMMFWYRQQPGQSLTLIATANQGSEATYESGFVIDKFPISRPNLTFSTLTVSNMSPEDSSIYLCSVTGRAFQETQYFGPGTRLLVL.

The chain joins TRBV14 to TRBJ2-7; D is possibly TRBD1 or TRBD2 (6 bases each). Near its end, the DNA agrees better with TRBJ2-5, so the J call may be wrong. The germline V gene encodes CDR1 SGHDN and CDR2 FVKESK. This CDR3 is built from 14 residues. Here the CDR3 DNA reads TGTGCCAGCAGCCAAAAGGGGGGCCTGGAGACCCAGTACTTC. Encoded protein: CASSQKGGLETQYF.

This clonotype came up a few times. The V and J genes are TRBV27 and TRBJ2-3, with 8 positions matching TRBD2. The length of the CDR3 is 15 residues. After removal of 0 bases from V and 6 bases from J, the junction contained 5 bases not matched to a gene. Per the germline V gene, CDR1 is MNHEY and CDR2 is SMNVEV (reference sequence). CDR3 residues: CASSLSQREMDTQYF. The CDR3 DNA follows: TGTGCCAGCAGTTTATCTCAGCGGGAGATGGATACGCAGTATTTT.

This clonotype was picked up a small number of times. The chain carries TRBV27 and TRBJ1-4; D possibly corresponds to TRBD1 (5 bases). Germline V gene data show CDR1 as MNHEY and CDR2 as SMNVEV (reference sequence). This CDR3 region has 15 residues. The ends were cut back, 0 bases at V and 0 bases at J, with 5 bases in the middle. The CDR3 region is CASSLSQATNEKLFF. The CDR3 coding sequence is TGTGCCAGCAGTTTATCACAGGCAACTAATGAAAAACTGTTTTTT. Drawing the rest from reference TRBV27 and TRBJ1-4, the complete variable domain is EAQVTQNPRYLITVTGKKLTVTCSQNMNHEYMSWYRQDPGLGLRQIYYSMNVEVTDKGDVPEGYKVSRKEKRNFPLILESPSPNQTSLYFCASSLSQATNEKLFFGSGTQLSVL.

There are a few counts of this clonotype. This chain uses TRBV28 with TRBJ1-6; D is undetermined. Germline values: CDR1 MDHEN, CDR2 SYDVKM. V was clipped by 7 bases and J by 6 bases, with 4 bases between them. There are 11 residues in the CDR3. The CDR3, as DNA: TGTGCCAGCACCTTTAATTCACCCCTCCACTTT. Encoded protein: CASTFNSPLHF.

The CDR3 reads CASSLGGGITKETQYF. The DNA of the CDR3 is TGTGCCAGCAGTTTAGGCGGGGGGATCACTAAAGAGACCCAGTACTTC. This rearrangement joins TRBV28 to TRBJ2-5; 8 bases map to TRBD2. The CDR3 consists of 16 residues. The V gene's germline CDR1 is MDHEN and CDR2 SYDVKM. The V segment lost 2 bases and the J segment 3 bases; nucleotides outside the gene matches: 8.

The J gene is TRBJ2-1, the V gene TRBV5-4, with TRBD2 matching 9 bases. This CDR3 has 15 residues. Germline V gene lookup returns CDR1 SGHNT and CDR2 YYREEE (reference sequence). V lost 3 bases and J lost 8; bases outside the gene matches: 9. The CDR3 here is CASSSGTSLGYEQFF. The CDR3 nucleotides are TGTGCCAGCAGCTCCGGGACTAGCTTAGGCTATGAGCAGTTCTTC.

This clonotype has only a few counts. The rearrangement uses TRBV4-1 and TRBJ2-1, with D maybe TRBD1 (6 bases). The CDR3 runs 16 residues. Trimming removed 4 bases at V and 8 bases at J, with 21 bases between. The germline V gene encodes CDR1 MGHRA and CDR2 YSYEKL. The CDR3 region has the DNA TGCGCCAGCAGCCTTTTTGGCAGGGGTACCCGCGATGAGCAGTTCTTC. The encoded protein is CASSLFGRGTRDEQFF.

This chain connects TRBV15 to TRBJ1-4; D might be TRBD1 (5 bases). Trimming cost V 8 bases and J 10 bases, with 11 bases left between them. The length of the CDR3 is 11 residues. Germline CDR1 LNHNV, CDR2 YYDKDF (reference sequence). The CDR3 DNA sequence: TGTGCCACCGTATGGGGCGGAAAACTGTTTTTT. As protein: CATVWGGKLFF. Complete variable domain (other parts from reference TRBV15 and TRBJ1-4): DAMVIQNPRYQVTQFGKPVTLSCSQTLNHNVMYWYQQKSSQAPKLLFHYYDKDFNNEADTPDNFQSRRPNTSFCFLDIRSPGLGDTAMYLCATVWGGKLFFGSGTQLSVL.

The chain recombines TRBV5-4 with TRBJ2-6; TRBD1 matches 8 bases. This CDR3 spans 17 amino acids. Germline CDR1 reads SGHNT; CDR2 reads YYREEE (reference sequence). Losses at the gene ends were 5 bases for V and 0 bases for J; bases not matched to a gene: 7. CDR3 in amino acids: CASSLGQARSGANVLTF. In nucleotides, the CDR3 is TGTGCCAGCAGTCTGGGACAGGCGCGCTCTGGGGCCAACGTCCTGACTTTC.

The chain carries TRBV7-9 and TRBJ2-3; the D gene is possibly TRBD1 (7 bases). Germline V gene sequence: CDR1 SEHNR, CDR2 FQNEAQ (reference sequence). V dropped 3 bases and J dropped 3 bases, with 16 bases sitting between them. The CDR3 runs to 16 residues. DNA for the CDR3: TGTGCCAGCAGCTTTTCGCCGACAGGGAGGACAGATACGCAGTATTTT. It specifies CASSFSPTGRTDTQYF.

The rearrangement uses TRBV7-2 and TRBJ2-1, with D uncertain. Trimming cost V 0 bases and J 4 bases, with 13 bases left between them. The CDR3 is 16 amino acids. Germline lookup yields CDR1 SGHTA and CDR2 FQGNSA. The CDR3 sequence: CTSSLALGVSYNEQFF. The CDR3 region has the DNA TGTACCAGCAGCTTAGCGCTTGGGGTCTCGTACAATGAGCAGTTCTTC.

In DNA form, the CDR3 reads TGTGCCAGCAGTTTTTTCGCGCCACGAGGGCAAGGGGGAAAACTGTTTTTT. It encodes CASSFFAPRGQGGKLFF. The chain joins TRBV27 to TRBJ1-4, with a weak D call TRBD1 (6 bases). The length of the CDR3 is 17 residues. Per germline, CDR1 MNHEY and CDR2 SMNVEV (reference sequence). The V and J ends lost 3 bases and 10 bases respectively, with 24 bases between them.

J is TRBJ2-6 and V is TRBV5-1, with 12 bases identical to TRBD1. This CDR3 spans 17 amino acids. J was trimmed by 5 bases and V by 4 bases; bases with no gene match: 7. Germline V gives CDR1 SGHRS, CDR2 YFSETQ. Written as DNA, the CDR3 is TGCGCCAGCAGCGACGGGACAGGGGGCGAGTGGGCCAACGTCCTGACTTTC. Translating it yields CASSDGTGGEWANVLTF. The whole variable domain, remainder taken from reference TRBV5-1 and TRBJ2-6, is KAGVTQTPRYLIKTRGQQVTLSCSPISGHRSVSWYQQTPGQGLQFLFEYFSETQRNKGNFPGRFSGRQFSNSRSEMNVSTLELGDSALYLCASSDGTGGEWANVLTFGAGSRLTVL.